These 30 T cell receptor beta chains were all obtained from the same sample, sequenced in a study of T-cell memory formation after mild COVID-19. MiXCR was run by TCRdb on the 5' RACE reads, yielding one entry per CDR3 protein. The profile shows fewer than 250,000 distinct CDR3 sequences, about 10% of them singletons. The sample comprised PBMCs or a T cell subset sorted from them (not recorded which). Every receptor here comes from a young man who had mild COVID-19 (a few samples of this study predate the infection). Cell type and time point are not known.

The chain employs TRBV9 and TRBJ2-1, with TRBD2 matching over 7 bases. The V gene end was trimmed by 0 bases and the J gene end by 5 bases; junction bases not matched to a gene: 8. The CDR3 extends over 16 amino acids. Germline loops: CDR1 SGDLS, CDR2 YYNGEE. The CDR3 nucleotides are TGTGCCAGCAGCGTAGGTTCGGCTAGCGGTAACAATGAGCAGTTCTTC. This sequence encodes CASSVGSASGNNEQFF. Based on the CDR3 plus reference TRBV9 and TRBJ2-1, the full variable domain is DSGVTQTPKHLITATGQRVTLRCSPRSGDLSVYWYQQSLDQGLQFLIQYYNGEERAKGNILERFSAQQFPDLHSELNLSSLELGDSALYFCASSVGSASGNNEQFFGPGTRLTVL.

The chain employs TRBV18 and TRBJ2-7; D remains unclear. The CDR3 contains 11 residues. Trimming removed 5 bases from V and 6 bases from J, with 8 bases in between. Germline CDR1 is KGHSH and CDR2 is LQKENI. The CDR3 is CASSSSLEQYF. The CDR3, as DNA: TGTGCCAGCTCATCTTCTCTCGAGCAGTACTTC.

A few counts support this clonotype. The genes are TRBV6-2 or TRBV6-3 and TRBJ2-2, with D perhaps assigned TRBD1 or TRBD2 (5 bases each). Deletions cut 11 bases from V and 4 bases from J, with 17 bases between. Germline values: CDR1 MNHEY, CDR2 SVGEGT. The CDR3 totals 14 residues. Written as DNA, the CDR3 is TGTGCCCACCGACCGGTCGGGACCACCGGGGAGCTGTTTTTT. The encoded protein is CAHRPVGTTGELFF.

This clonotype was seen at least ten times. V is TRBV5-1 and J is TRBJ2-5, with D maybe TRBD2 (6 bases). The V gene's germline CDR1 is SGHRS and CDR2 YFSETQ. V was shortened by 4 bases and J by 1 base, with 11 bases between the two germline ends. CDR3 length: 14 amino acids. This CDR3 is CASSLGLGQETQYF. The CDR3 bases are TGCGCCAGCAGCCTGGGACTTGGCCAAGAGACCCAGTACTTC. Combining the CDR3 with reference TRBV5-1 and TRBJ2-5 gives the whole variable domain KAGVTQTPRYLIKTRGQQVTLSCSPISGHRSVSWYQQTPGQGLQFLFEYFSETQRNKGNFPGRFSGRQFSNSRSEMNVSTLELGDSALYLCASSLGLGQETQYFGPGTRLLVL.

In its sample, this clonotype was seen many times. V gene TRBV7-9 combines with J gene TRBJ2-7; D not resolved. V was cut by 1 base and J by 5 bases, with 12 bases left in between. The germline V gene encodes CDR1 SEHNR and CDR2 FQNEAQ (reference sequence). The CDR3 spans 14 residues. CDR3 in DNA: TGTGCCAGCAGCTTAGTGGTGGACGACAACGAGCAGTACGTC. This encodes CASSLVVDDNEQYV.

The chain employs TRBV21-1 and TRBJ2-5; the DNA was not used to check the table's D call, TRBD1. TRBV21-1 has pseudogene status. The CDR3 extends over 14 amino acids. CDR3 protein: CARLHGGRRETQYF. The CDR3, as DNA: TGTGCCAGGCTGCATGGGGGGCGCCGGGAGACCCAGTACTTC.

This clonotype has ten or more counts. The rearrangement joins TRBV5-5 to TRBJ2-5; TRBD2 might be the D (6 bases). From germline, CDR1 is SGHKS and CDR2 YYEKEE (reference sequence). Trimming shortened V by 5 bases and J by 5 bases, and 13 bases separated the two germline ends. This CDR3 region has 13 residues. The CDR3 DNA reads TGTGCCAGCAGGTTGACTAGTTGGGAGACCCAGTACTTC. Encoded protein: CASRLTSWETQYF.

This clonotype has just a few counts. V and J are TRBV7-9 and TRBJ2-2, with unresolved D. V was clipped by 3 bases and J by 1 base, with 9 bases between them. CDR3 length: 15 amino acids. Germline V gene data show CDR1 as SEHNR and CDR2 as FQNEAQ (reference sequence). CDR3 sequence: CASSFWTGNTGELFF. DNA of the CDR3: TGTGCCAGCAGCTTTTGGACGGGGAACACCGGGGAGCTGTTTTTT.

The chain uses TRBV7-2 and TRBJ2-7; TRBD1 matches 7 bases. The J segment lost 2 bases and the V segment lost 2 bases, leaving 3 bases of the junction unmatched. Germline V gives CDR1 SGHTA, CDR2 FQGNSA. The CDR3 totals 14 residues. The CDR3 sequence: CASSLNRGTYEQYF. The DNA of the CDR3 is TGTGCCAGCAGCTTAAACAGGGGTACCTACGAGCAGTACTTC.

A few counts support this clonotype. J is TRBJ2-1 and V is TRBV6-6; D possibly matches TRBD1 or TRBD2 (5 bases each). The CDR3 consists of 16 residues. Germline assignment: CDR1 MNHNY and CDR2 SVGAGI (reference sequence). Trimming stripped 5 bases from V and 7 bases from J, with 21 bases between. CDR3 nucleotides: TGTGCCAGCAGTCCCCGGGACGGGGCTTGGGGAAATGAGCAGTTCTTC. Protein sequence: CASSPRDGAWGNEQFF.

This clonotype was recorded many times. The V gene is TRBV5-1, the J gene TRBJ2-3, with 10 bases matching TRBD2. CDR1 is SGHRS, CDR2 YFSETQ, per germline. J lost 2 bases, V lost 4 bases, and 10 bases had no gene match. This CDR3 spans 17 amino acids. CDR3 in amino acids: CASSKPVSGGTTDTQYF. CDR3 nucleotide sequence: TGCGCCAGCAGCAAACCAGTTAGCGGGGGGACCACAGATACGCAGTATTTT.

This clonotype came up a few times. The chain recombines TRBV11-1 with TRBJ1-1; D is undetermined. The germline CDR1 and CDR2 sequences are SGHAT and FQDESV (reference sequence). Deletions cut 3 bases from V and 3 bases from J, with 5 bases between. The CDR3 length is 12 residues. The CDR3, as DNA: TGTGCCAGCAGCTTCTCCGACACTGAAGCTTTCTTT. Protein: CASSFSDTEAFF.

This sequence joins TRBV5-1 and TRBJ1-2; tentatively, D is TRBD1 (6 bases). CDR3 length: 14 amino acids. The germline CDR1 and CDR2 sequences are SGHRS and YFSETQ. V lost 6 bases, J lost 3 bases, and 15 bases lay in between. The CDR3 region has the DNA TGCGCCAGCACAGGGGCTCCCTCTGACTATGGCTACACCTTC. Translation gives CASTGAPSDYGYTF.

This clonotype was detected many times. The gene calls are TRBV11-2 and TRBJ2-3; D is uncertain. V was cut by 0 bases and J by 7 bases, with 8 bases left in between. Germline values: CDR1 SGHAT, CDR2 FQNNGV. The CDR3 is made up of 13 amino acids. The CDR3 reads CASSLDLANTQYF. CDR3 in DNA: TGTGCCAGCAGCTTAGATCTCGCCAATACGCAGTATTTT. Together with reference TRBV11-2 and TRBJ2-3, the CDR3 gives the full variable domain: EAGVAQSPRYKIIEKRQSVAFWCNPISGHATLYWYQQILGQGPKLLIQFQNNGVVDDSQLPKDRFSAERLKGVDSTLKIQPAKLEDSAVYLCASSLDLANTQYFGPGTRLTVL.

This rearrangement joins TRBV3-1 to TRBJ2-1, with 11 bases identical to TRBD1. V shed 5 bases and J 6 bases; nucleotides not matched to a gene: 6. The CDR3 runs to 15 residues. Germline V gives CDR1 LGHDT, CDR2 YNNKEL (reference sequence). The DNA of the CDR3 is TGTGCCAGCAGCTTTCCCGGGACAGGGGGCAATGAGCAGTTCTTC. Amino acid sequence: CASSFPGTGGNEQFF.

The chain joins TRBV15 to TRBJ1-1; possible D gene TRBD1, 5 bases. The V gene's germline CDR1 is LNHNV and CDR2 YYDKDF (reference sequence). V was shortened by 7 bases and J by 0 bases, with 9 bases between the two germline ends. The CDR3 loop spans 13 amino acids. The CDR3 coding sequence is TGTGCCACCAACGACAGACTGAACACTGAAGCTTTCTTT. It translates to CATNDRLNTEAFF. The whole variable domain, remainder taken from reference TRBV15 and TRBJ1-1, is DAMVIQNPRYQVTQFGKPVTLSCSQTLNHNVMYWYQQKSSQAPKLLFHYYDKDFNNEADTPDNFQSRRPNTSFCFLDIRSPGLGDTAMYLCATNDRLNTEAFFGQGTRLTVV.

This clonotype was counted only a few times. J is TRBJ2-2 and V is TRBV5-1, with 15 bases lining up with TRBD2. This CDR3 has 17 residues. CDR1 SGHRS and CDR2 YFSETQ come from the germline V gene. V trimming: 3 bases; J trimming: 4 bases; junction bases outside the gene matches: 4. The CDR3 protein is CASSSGLAGGITGELFF. The DNA of the CDR3 is TGCGCCAGCAGCTCCGGACTAGCGGGGGGGATCACCGGGGAGCTGTTTTTT.

This clonotype was seen at least ten times. CDR3 DNA: TGTGCCAGCAGCTTAGTGGCTAGCGGGGGGGATGATACGCAGTATTTT. Its protein product is CASSLVASGGDDTQYF. The chain combines TRBV7-2 with TRBJ2-3; 12 bases line up with TRBD2. Germline CDR1 SGHTA, CDR2 FQGNSA. The CDR3 extends over 16 amino acids. Germline trimming cut 1 base from V and 6 bases from J; bases unmatched to any gene: 5.

The gene calls are TRBV4-3 and TRBJ1-2; D perhaps matches TRBD1 (5 bases). The CDR3 runs 14 residues. In germline, CDR1 is LGHNA, CDR2 YSLEER. Trimming took off 4 bases at V and 4 bases at J, with 13 bases between the two ends. The chain's CDR3 is CASSRGGDGYGYTF. In DNA form, the CDR3 reads TGCGCCAGCAGCCGGGGAGGGGACGGCTATGGCTACACCTTC.

This clonotype was detected only a few times. V gene TRBV7-2 combines with J gene TRBJ1-4; no reliable D call. V was pared by 1 base and J by 6 bases, with 6 bases between. The CDR3 is 13 residues long. Germline V CDR1 and CDR2: SGHTA, FQGNSA. The CDR3 nucleotides read TGTGCCAGCAGCTTAGAGGCCGATGAAAAACTGTTTTTT. Its protein is CASSLEADEKLFF.

The genes are TRBV7-9 and TRBJ1-6; D gene ambiguous. V was clipped by 3 bases and J by 9 bases, with 15 bases between them. This CDR3 spans 15 amino acids. Per the germline V gene, CDR1 is SEHNR and CDR2 is FQNEAQ (reference sequence). The CDR3 nucleotides are TGTGCCAGCAGCTTCGGACCCAGCCCCCCTTCACCCCTCCACTTT. Encoded protein: CASSFGPSPPSPLHF.

This clonotype was recorded at least ten times. This chain links TRBV5-1 with TRBJ2-5; D might be TRBD1 or TRBD2, each matching 5 bases. The V and J ends lost 3 bases and 2 bases respectively, with 11 bases between them. Germline V gene sequence: CDR1 SGHRS, CDR2 YFSETQ. The CDR3 length is 14 residues. The CDR3 spells CASSSGTAQETQYF. CDR3 sequence (DNA): TGCGCCAGCAGCTCCGGGACCGCGCAAGAGACCCAGTACTTC.

This clonotype turned up a few times. J is TRBJ2-5 and V is TRBV5-5; no clear D. The CDR3 contains 17 residues. Germline CDR1 reads SGHKS; CDR2 reads YYEKEE (reference sequence). Trimming left V 3 bases short and J 2 bases short, with 20 bases between. CDR3 region: CASSSSRPGTSQETQYF. Written as DNA, the CDR3 is TGTGCCAGCAGCTCCTCAAGGCCAGGCACTTCACAAGAGACCCAGTACTTC. Full variable domain (remainder filled in from reference TRBV5-5 and TRBJ2-5): DAGVTQSPTHLIKTRGQQVTLRCSPISGHKSVSWYQQVLGQGPQFIFQYYEKEERGRGNFPDRFSARQFPNYSSELNVNALLLGDSALYLCASSSSRPGTSQETQYFGPGTRLLVL.

This clonotype occurred once. V is TRBV24-1 and J is TRBJ2-5; 10 nucleotides line up with TRBD1. Germline CDR1 and CDR2: KGHDR and SFDVKD. Trimming removed 3 bases from V and 5 bases from J; junction bases left unmatched: 8. The CDR3 has 16 residues. This CDR3 reads CATSDAGTGDGETQYF. CDR3 DNA: TGTGCCACCAGTGATGCCGGGACAGGGGATGGGGAGACCCAGTACTTC.

This clonotype was observed a handful of times. The V and J genes are TRBV29-1 and TRBJ1-5, with unresolved D. V was pared by 2 bases and J by 8 bases, with 13 bases between. The germline gives CDR1 SQVTM, CDR2 ANQGSEA. The CDR3 totals 13 residues. The CDR3 here is CSVEITPLKPQHF. The DNA of the CDR3 is TGCAGCGTTGAAATAACTCCGCTGAAGCCCCAGCATTTT. The full variable domain, rest sourced from reference TRBV29-1 and TRBJ1-5, is SAVISQKPSRDICQRGTSLTIQCQVDSQVTMMFWYRQQPGQSLTLIATANQGSEATYESGFVIDKFPISRPNLTFSTLTVSNMSPEDSSIYLCSVEITPLKPQHFGDGTRLSIL.

CDR3 loop: CASRPGGPDTQYF. CDR3 bases: TGTGCCAGCAGACCCGGGGGCCCAGATACGCAGTATTTT. The chain uses TRBV12-3 or TRBV12-4 and TRBJ2-3, with D perhaps given as TRBD1 or TRBD2 (6 bases each). V was pared by 6 bases and J by 4 bases, with 11 bases between. This CDR3 is 13 amino acids long.

This clonotype has just a few counts. The J gene is TRBJ2-5, the V gene TRBV9; unclear D gene. V was pared by 0 bases and J by 4 bases, with 10 bases between. The CDR3 runs to 14 residues. Per the germline V gene, CDR1 is SGDLS and CDR2 is YYNGEE. The DNA for the CDR3 is TGTGCCAGCAGCGTAGATCCGCTCATAGAGACCCAGTACTTC. Its protein is CASSVDPLIETQYF.

There are a few counts of this clonotype. The rearrangement uses TRBV7-2 and TRBJ1-1; the D is unclear. V was shortened by 4 bases and J by 1 base, with 10 bases between the two germline ends. The germline V gene encodes CDR1 SGHTA and CDR2 FQGNSA. This CDR3 comprises 14 residues. In DNA, the CDR3 is TGTGCCAGCAGCTCGCCGACTGAGAACACTGAAGCTTTCTTT. Its translation is CASSSPTENTEAFF.

This chain's CDR3 is CASSHPGDSNQPQHF. CDR3 sequence (DNA): TGTGCCAGCAGCCACCCGGGGGATAGCAATCAGCCCCAGCATTTT. The genes are TRBV6-2 or TRBV6-3 and TRBJ1-5, with D perhaps matching TRBD1 (5 bases). The V gene lost 6 bases and the J gene lost 0 bases, with 12 bases spanning the gap. CDR1 and CDR2 (germline): MNHEY, SVGEGT. The CDR3 extends over 15 amino acids.

In its sample, this clonotype was seen many times. The chain combines TRBV12-3 or TRBV12-4 with TRBJ2-1, with D uncertain. Trimming removed 6 bases from V and 7 bases from J, with 7 bases in between. The CDR3 spans 11 residues. CDR3 in amino acids: CASSPRNEQFF. For the CDR3, the DNA is TGTGCCAGCAGCCCCCGGAATGAGCAGTTCTTC.